The 9 T cell receptor beta chains in this list originate from one sample, sequenced in a study of blood T cell repertoires in COVID-19. Data came from immunoSEQ multiplex PCR; TCRdb stores just in-frame clones and leaves some out. The data hold under 200,000 clones, with around four fifths observed a single time. The specimen sequenced was peripheral blood. The receptor set was obtained from a man aged 65-85 years with acute or convalescent COVID-19.

The chain is built from TRBV10-3 and TRBJ2-1; 13 positions agree with TRBD2. The V segment lost 6 bases and the J segment 9 bases; nucleotides outside the gene matches: 5. CDR1 ENHRY and CDR2 SYGVKD come from the germline V gene. The CDR3 has 14 residues. Here the CDR3 reads CAIRPGLAGSEQFF. CDR3 in DNA: TGTGCCATCAGACCGGGACTAGCGGGAAGTGAGCAGTTCTTC.

This chain uses TRBV5-1 with TRBJ2-3; 8 nucleotides align to TRBD2. Germline V gene lookup returns CDR1 SGHRS and CDR2 YFSETQ. Unmatched junction bases numbered 5, after V lost 2 bases and J lost 0 bases. This CDR3 contains 16 residues. Here the CDR3 reads CASSLFSGESTDTQYF. Here the CDR3 DNA reads TGCGCCAGCAGCTTATTTAGCGGGGAAAGCACAGATACGCAGTATTTT.

The V call is TRBV11-1, the J call TRBJ1-1; no clear D. Germline V lookup: CDR1 SGHAT, CDR2 FQDESV (reference sequence). CDR3 size: 14 residues. V lost 7 bases, J lost 3 bases, and 15 bases lay in between. The CDR3 sequence: CASNSRGVYTEAFF. Here the CDR3 DNA reads TGTGCCAGCAACTCCCGGGGAGTTTACACTGAAGCTTTCTTT.

This clone occurred once. The rearrangement joins TRBV4-2 to TRBJ2-2; 13 nucleotides line up with TRBD2. Trimming took 7 bases from V and 4 from J; bases not matched to a gene: 9. The V gene's germline CDR1 is LGHNA and CDR2 YNFKEQ. The CDR3 totals 17 residues. CDR3 in amino acids: CASTPGLAGALTGELFF. CDR3 coding DNA: TGTGCCAGCACCCCAGGACTAGCGGGAGCCCTCACCGGGGAGCTGTTTTTT.

V usage is TRBV6-5 and J usage is TRBJ1-1; D ambiguous. Per the germline V gene, CDR1 is MNHEY and CDR2 is SVGAGI. The V gene lost 7 bases and the J gene lost 2 bases, with 5 bases spanning the gap. The CDR3 length is 11 residues. This CDR3 reads CASKLNTEAFF. CDR3 bases: TGTGCCAGCAAACTCAACACTGAAGCTTTCTTT.

This chain connects TRBV5-1 to TRBJ1-1; D is unclear. Germline CDR1 SGHRS, CDR2 YFSETQ. The ends were cut back, 0 bases at V and 1 base at J, with 10 bases in the middle. The CDR3 runs to 15 residues. The CDR3 here is CASSLVPGWNTEAFF. In DNA form, the CDR3 reads TGCGCCAGCAGCTTGGTGCCGGGATGGAACACTGAAGCTTTCTTT.

The rearrangement links TRBV5-1 to TRBJ2-7, with 7 bases matching TRBD2. The germline CDR1 and CDR2 sequences are SGHRS and YFSETQ. The CDR3 runs 15 residues. Trimming took 4 bases from V and 6 from J; bases not matched to a gene: 13. The CDR3 DNA sequence: TGCGCCAGCAGCCCGGATAGCGGGTATCGTATCGAGCAGTACTTC. Residues: CASSPDSGYRIEQYF.

Comment on this clone: A junction end diverges from the germline sequence, so it may reflect a read error. V gene TRBV3-1 (or the pseudogene TRBV3-2) combines with J gene TRBJ1-2, with D unclear. The CDR3 is 14 amino acids. In germline, CDR1 is LGHDT, CDR2 YNNKEL (reference sequence). CDR3 DNA: TGTGCCAGCAGCCAAAGGATGGCTTACTATGGCCACACCTTC. Protein: CASSQRMAYYGHTF.

This chain connects TRBV5-1 to TRBJ2-5; 9 nucleotides line up with TRBD2. The CDR3 is 16 amino acids. After removal of 1 base from V and 2 bases from J, the junction contained 6 bases not matched to a gene. Germline CDR1 SGHRS, CDR2 YFSETQ. The chain's CDR3 is CASSLYGLAGQETQYF. The DNA for the CDR3 is TGCGCCAGCAGCTTGTACGGGCTAGCGGGGCAAGAGACCCAGTACTTC.